The TCR beta chain described here comes from a study of blood T cell repertoires in COVID-19. Study background: Sources were T cells, B-cell-depleted T cells, or PBMCs; the material itself was cDNA or gDNA.

Data came from immunoSEQ multiplex PCR; TCRdb stores just in-frame clones and leaves some out. Of over 200,000 clones listed, 88% are singletons. The CDR3 loop spans 14 amino acids. Germline loops: CDR1 MDHEN, CDR2 SYDVKM. Trimming stripped 6 bases from V and 5 bases from J, with 14 bases between. The clonotype originates from a woman aged 60-70 years with acute or convalescent COVID-19. The sequenced sample was peripheral blood. This rearrangement joins TRBV28 to TRBJ2-1; D uncertain. Here the CDR3 DNA reads TGTGCCAGCAGCCCCTATCGCACCCACAATGAGCAGTTCTTC. It codes for CASSPYRTHNEQFF. The variable domain in full, completed from reference TRBV28 and TRBJ2-1, reads DVKVTQSSRYLVKRTGEKVFLECVQDMDHENMFWYRQDPGLGLRLIYFSYDVKMKEKGDIPEGYSVSREKKERFSLILESASTNQTSMYLCASSPYRTHNEQFFGPGTRLTVL.